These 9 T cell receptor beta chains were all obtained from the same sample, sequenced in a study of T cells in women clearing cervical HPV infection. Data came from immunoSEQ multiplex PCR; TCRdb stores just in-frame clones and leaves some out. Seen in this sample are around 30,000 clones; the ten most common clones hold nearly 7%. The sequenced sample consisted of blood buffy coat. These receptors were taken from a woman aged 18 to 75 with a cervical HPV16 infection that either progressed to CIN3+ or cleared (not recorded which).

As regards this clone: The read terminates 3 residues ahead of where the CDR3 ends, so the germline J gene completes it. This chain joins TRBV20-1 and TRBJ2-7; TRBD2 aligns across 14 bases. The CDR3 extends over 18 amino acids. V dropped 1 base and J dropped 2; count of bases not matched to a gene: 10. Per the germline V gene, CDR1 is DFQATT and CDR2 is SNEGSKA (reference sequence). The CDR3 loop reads CSARGTGLAGGFTYEQYF. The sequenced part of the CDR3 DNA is TGCAGTGCTAGAGGCACCGGACTAGCGGGAGGCTTCACCTACGAG.

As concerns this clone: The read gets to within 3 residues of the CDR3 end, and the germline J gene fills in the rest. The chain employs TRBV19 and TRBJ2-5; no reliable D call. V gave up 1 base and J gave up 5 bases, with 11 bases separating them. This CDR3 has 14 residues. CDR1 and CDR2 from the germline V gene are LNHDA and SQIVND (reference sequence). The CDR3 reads CASSIGSRFETQYF. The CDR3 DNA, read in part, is TGTGCCAGTAGTATAGGTAGCCGATTTGAGACC. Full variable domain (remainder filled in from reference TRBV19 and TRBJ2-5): DGGITQSPKYLFRKEGQNVTLSCEQNLNHDAMYWYRQDPGQGLRLIYYSQIVNDFQKGDIAEGYSVSREKKESFPLTVTSAQKNPTAFYLCASSIGSRFETQYFGPGTRLLVL.

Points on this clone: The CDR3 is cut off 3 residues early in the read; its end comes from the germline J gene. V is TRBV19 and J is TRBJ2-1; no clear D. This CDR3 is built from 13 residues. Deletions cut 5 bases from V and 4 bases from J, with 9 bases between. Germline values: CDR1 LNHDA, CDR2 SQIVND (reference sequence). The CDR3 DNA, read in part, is TGTGCCAGTAGTTTGGCTTTTTACAATGAG. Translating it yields CASSLAFYNE. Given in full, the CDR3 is CASSLAFYNEQFF.

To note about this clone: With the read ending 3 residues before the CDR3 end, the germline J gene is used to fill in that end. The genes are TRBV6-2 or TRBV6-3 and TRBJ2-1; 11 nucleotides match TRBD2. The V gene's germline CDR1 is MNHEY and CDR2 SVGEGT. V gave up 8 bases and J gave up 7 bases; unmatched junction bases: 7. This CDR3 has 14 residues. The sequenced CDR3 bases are TGTGCCAGCGCAAGGCTAGCGGGGGGAAATGAG. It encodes CASARLAGGNE. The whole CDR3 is CASARLAGGNEQFF.

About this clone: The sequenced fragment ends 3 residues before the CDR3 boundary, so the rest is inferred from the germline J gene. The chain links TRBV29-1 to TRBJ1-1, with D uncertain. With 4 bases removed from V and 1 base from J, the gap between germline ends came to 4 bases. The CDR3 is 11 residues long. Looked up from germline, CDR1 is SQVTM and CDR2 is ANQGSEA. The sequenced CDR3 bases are TGCAGCGTTGTCGGGAACACTGAA. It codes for CSVVGNTE. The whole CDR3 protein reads CSVVGNTEAFF. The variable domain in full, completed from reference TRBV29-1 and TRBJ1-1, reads SAVISQKPSRDICQRGTSLTIQCQVDSQVTMMFWYRQQPGQSLTLIATANQGSEATYESGFVIDKFPISRPNLTFSTLTVSNMSPEDSSIYLCSVVGNTEAFFGQGTRLTVV.

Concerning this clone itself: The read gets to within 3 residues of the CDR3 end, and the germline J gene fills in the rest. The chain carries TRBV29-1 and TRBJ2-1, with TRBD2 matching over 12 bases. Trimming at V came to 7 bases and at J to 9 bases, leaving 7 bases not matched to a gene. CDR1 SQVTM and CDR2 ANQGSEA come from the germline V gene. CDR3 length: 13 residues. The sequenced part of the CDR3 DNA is TGCAGCGGGCGGACTAGCGGGAAAGGTGAG. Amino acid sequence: CSGRTSGKGE. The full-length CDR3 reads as CSGRTSGKGEQFF.

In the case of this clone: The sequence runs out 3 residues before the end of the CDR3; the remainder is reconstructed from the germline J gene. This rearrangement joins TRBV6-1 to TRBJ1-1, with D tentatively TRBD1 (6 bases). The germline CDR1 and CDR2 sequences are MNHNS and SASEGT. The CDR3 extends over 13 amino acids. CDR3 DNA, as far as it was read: TGTGCCAGCAGTGAGGGACAACAGACGGAA. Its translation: CASSEGQQTE. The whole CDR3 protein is CASSEGQQTEAFF.

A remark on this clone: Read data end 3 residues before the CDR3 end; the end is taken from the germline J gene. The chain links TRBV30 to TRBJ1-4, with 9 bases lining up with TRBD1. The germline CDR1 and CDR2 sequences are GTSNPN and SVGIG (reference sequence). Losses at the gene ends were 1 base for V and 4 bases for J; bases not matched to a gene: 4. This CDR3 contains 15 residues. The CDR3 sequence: CAWSAGTGNNEKLFF. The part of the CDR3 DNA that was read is TGTGCCTGGAGTGCCGGGACAGGGAATAATGAAAAA.

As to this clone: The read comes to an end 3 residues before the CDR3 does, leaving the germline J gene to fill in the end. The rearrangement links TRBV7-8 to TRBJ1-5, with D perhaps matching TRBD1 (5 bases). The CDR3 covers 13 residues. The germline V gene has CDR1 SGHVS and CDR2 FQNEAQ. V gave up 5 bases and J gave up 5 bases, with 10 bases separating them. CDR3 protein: CASSNTGDQPQHF. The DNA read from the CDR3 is TGTGCCAGCAGCAACACAGGAGATCAGCCC.